What follows describes a single TCR beta chain. Germline V gene sequence: CDR1 SGHRS, CDR2 YFSETQ. The CDR3 sequence is 15 residues long. The V gene lost 0 bases and the J gene lost 4 bases, with 10 bases spanning the gap. The data belong to a study of blood T cell repertoires in COVID-19. Only in-frame clones appear in the TCRdb table, and some are missing; sequencing was by immunoSEQ multiplex PCR. The sample holds over 130,000 clones, approximately 90% seen once. This clonotype was obtained from a woman over 75 with acute or convalescent COVID-19. This chain links TRBV5-1 with TRBJ2-2, with no clear D. Sequencing was done on a sample of peripheral blood. The CDR3 nucleotides are TGCGCCAGCAGCTTGGCCGAGTTAATCACCGGGGAGCTGTTTTTT. Translation gives CASSLAELITGELFF.